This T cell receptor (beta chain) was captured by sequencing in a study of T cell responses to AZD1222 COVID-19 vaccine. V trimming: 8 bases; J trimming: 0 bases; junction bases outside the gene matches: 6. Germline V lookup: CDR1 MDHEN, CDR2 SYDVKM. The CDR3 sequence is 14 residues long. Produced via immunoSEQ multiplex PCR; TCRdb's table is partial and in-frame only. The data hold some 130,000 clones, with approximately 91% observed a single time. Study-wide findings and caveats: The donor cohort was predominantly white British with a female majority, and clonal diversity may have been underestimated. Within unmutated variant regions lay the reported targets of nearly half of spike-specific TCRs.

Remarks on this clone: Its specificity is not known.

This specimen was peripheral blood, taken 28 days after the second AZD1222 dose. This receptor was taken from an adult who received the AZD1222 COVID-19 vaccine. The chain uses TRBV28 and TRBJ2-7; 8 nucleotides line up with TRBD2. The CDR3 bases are TGTGCCAGCGGCCCTACTAGCGGCTCCTACGAGCAGTACTTC. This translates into CASGPTSGSYEQYF.